These T cell receptor beta chains were read from a single sample in a study of OX40 agonist ivuxolimab in advanced cancers. Produced via immunoSEQ multiplex PCR; TCRdb's table is partial and in-frame only. The data show roughly 93,000 clones, roughly 80% seen once. The material sequenced was CD4+ or CD8+ T cells sorted from blood, taken in a trial of the OX40 agonist ivuxolimab. These TCRs come from an adult with an advanced solid tumor such as melanoma, head and neck, liver or kidney cancer. Each CDR3 is given with its conserved first and last residue. The order of the fields is CDR3 length, V gene, J gene, D gene, CDR3 protein, CDR3 DNA. The D gene is left open where the match is weak.

15,TRBV9,TRBJ2-2,TRBD2,CASSVGAGGTGELFF,TGTGCCAGCAGCGTAGGGGCGGGAGGGACCGGGGAGCTGTTTTTT
17,TRBV4-1,TRBJ2-7,NA,CASSQEWLSGGGYEQYF,TGCGCCAGCAGCCAAGAATGGCTTTCTGGTGGGGGTTACGAGCAGTACTTC
14,TRBV19,TRBJ1-1,NA,CASSMRRGGKRAFF,TGTGCCAGTAGTATGAGAAGGGGAGGGAAGCGAGCTTTCTTT
19,TRBV7-2,TRBJ2-6,NA,CASRRGGGPRSSGANVLTF,TGTGCCAGCAGGAGGGGCGGCGGCCCACGCTCCTCTGGGGCCAACGTCCTGACTTTC
14,TRBV5-1,TRBJ1-2,TRBD1,CASSLAQDRDGYTF,TGCGCCAGCAGCTTGGCTCAGGACAGGGATGGCTACACCTTC
15,TRBV10-3,TRBJ2-3,NA,CAISDRVKSTDTQYF,TGTGCCATCAGTGACAGGGTGAAAAGCACAGATACGCAGTATTTT
14,TRBV5-4,TRBJ2-7,NA,CASSLDMGIYEQYF,TGTGCCAGCAGCCTGGACATGGGAATTTACGAGCAGTACTTC
12,TRBV30,TRBJ1-2,NA,CAWSGGEGWYTF,TGTGCCTGGAGCGGGGGCGAAGGATGGTACACCTTC
13,TRBV19,TRBJ2-7,NA,CASSPGLEYEQYF,TGTGCCAGTAGTCCAGGTCTAGAATACGAGCAGTACTTC
15,TRBV2,TRBJ2-4,TRBD2,CASRVNRGVGDIQYF,TGTGCCAGCAGGGTTAACCGGGGGGTAGGAGACATTCAGTACTTC
13,TRBV4-1,TRBJ2-3,NA,CASSQGGPDTQYF,TGCGCCAGCAGCCAGGGTGGTCCAGATACGCAGTATTTT
15,TRBV5-6,TRBJ1-5,NA,CASSLDGYSNQPQHF,TGTGCCAGCAGCTTGGATGGGTATAGCAATCAGCCCCAGCATTTT
15,TRBV19,TRBJ1-1,TRBD1,CATQIGQGSYTEAFF,TGTGCCACCCAAATTGGACAGGGGAGTTACACTGAAGCTTTCTTT
13,TRBV5-1,TRBJ2-1,NA,CASTPTSTAEQFF,TGCGCCAGCACCCCGACTAGTACCGCTGAGCAGTTCTTC
18,TRBV19,TRBJ2-1,TRBD2,CASSIALGLAGAHNEQFF,TGTGCCAGTAGTATAGCCCTGGGACTAGCGGGGGCACACAATGAGCAGTTCTTC
13,TRBV4-3,TRBJ1-2,NA,CASSQDWGSDYTF,TGCGCCAGCAGCCAAGATTGGGGGTCGGACTACACCTTC